This TCR beta chain was sequenced in a study of blood T cell repertoires in COVID-19. The CDR3 consists of 16 residues. Germline CDR1 reads SGHKS; CDR2 reads YYEKEE (reference sequence). V was pared by 4 bases and J by 1 base, with 4 bases of the junction left unmatched. Some clones are missing from TCRdb's copy, which holds only in-frame ones; the method was immunoSEQ multiplex PCR. Of tens of thousands of clones detected, under 90% appear once; the ten largest clones hold roughly 4.2%. The clonotype originates from a woman in her sixties or seventies with acute or convalescent COVID-19. The sample consisted of peripheral blood. The chain recombines TRBV5-5 with TRBJ2-7; 14 bases map to TRBD2. Written as DNA, the CDR3 is TGTGCCAGCAGCCTGGGACTAGCGGGAGTATCCTACGAGCAGTACTTC. It translates to CASSLGLAGVSYEQYF. The full variable domain, in which reference TRBV5-5 and TRBJ2-7 provide the parts outside the CDR3, is DAGVTQSPTHLIKTRGQQVTLRCSPISGHKSVSWYQQVLGQGPQFIFQYYEKEERGRGNFPDRFSARQFPNYSSELNVNALLLGDSALYLCASSLGLAGVSYEQYFGPGTRLTVT.